These T cell receptor beta chains were read from a single sample in a study of T cells in localized non-small cell lung cancer. TCRdb's copy holds only in-frame clones and misses some; the assay was immunoSEQ multiplex PCR. The repertoire holds around 30,000 clones, around 92% seen once, with about 4% in the top ten. This sample comprised peripheral blood mononuclear cells, obtained before any cancer treatment. The receptors shown here come from a woman aged 40 to 75 with stage III lung adenocarcinoma. CDR3s include the opening cysteine and the closing phenylalanine or tryptophan. A D gene is named only where the DNA matches it firmly. Rows may omit the clone size; those that give it use once, few, many or a size class.

length	size	V	J	D	CDR3	DNA
12	once	TRBV2	TRBJ2-7	-	CASGVHSYEQYF	TGTGCCTCTGGGGTGCACTCCTACGAGCAGTACTTC
15	-	TRBV19	TRBJ1-2	-	CASSIGQQMNYGYTF	TGTGCCAGTAGTATAGGGCAACAGATGAACTATGGCTACACCTTC
16	once	TRBV19	TRBJ2-1	TRBD1	CASSTGQAISYNEQFF	TGTGCCAGTAGTACTGGACAGGCCATTTCCTACAATGAGCAGTTCTTC
15	-	TRBV30	TRBJ1-5	-	CAWSTRMGSNQPQHF	TGTGCCTGGAGTACCCGTATGGGTAGCAATCAGCCCCAGCATTTT
14	once	TRBV7-2	TRBJ1-2	-	CASSLVRTNYGYTF	TGTGCCAGCAGCTTAGTGCGGACCAACTATGGCTACACCTTC
16	-	TRBV5-1	TRBJ2-6	-	CASSLQQSSGANVLTF	TGCGCCAGCAGCTTGCAACAAAGCTCTGGGGCCAACGTCCTGACTTTC
19	-	TRBV7-2	TRBJ1-5	TRBD1	CASSKVGGGGVGGNQPQHF	TGTGCCAGCAGCAAAGTTGGGGGAGGGGGCGTGGGTGGCAATCAGCCCCAGCATTTT
14	-	TRBV10-3	TRBJ1-2	TRBD1	CAINPGTGVDGYTF	TGTGCCATCAACCCCGGGACAGGGGTCGATGGCTACACCTTC
14	-	TRBV2	TRBJ1-5	-	CASSEGTSLSPQHF	TGTGCCAGCAGTGAAGGGACAAGTCTAAGTCCCCAGCATTTT
13	-	TRBV19	TRBJ1-2	-	CASSIQGVGGYTF	TGTGCCAGTAGTATACAAGGGGTTGGCGGCTACACCTTC
12	-	TRBV10-1	TRBJ2-2	-	CASSASTGELFF	TGCGCCAGCAGTGCTTCCACCGGGGAGCTGTTTTTT
14	once	TRBV18	TRBJ2-1	TRBD2	CASSPPELAGDPFF	TGTGCCAGCTCACCACCGGAACTAGCGGGAGATCCGTTCTTC
15	-	TRBV6-1	TRBJ2-5	-	CASSDGLAYKETQYF	TGTGCCAGCAGTGATGGCTTGGCGTATAAAGAGACCCAGTACTTC
13	-	TRBV11-2	TRBJ2-7	-	CASSWTGTYEQYF	TGTGCCAGCAGCTGGACGGGCACCTACGAGCAGTACTTC
14	once	TRBV28	TRBJ2-3	-	CASSFGGIGDTQYF	TGTGCCAGCAGTTTTGGCGGGATCGGAGATACGCAGTATTTT
12	once	TRBV10-3	TRBJ2-7	-	CAISPRGDEQYF	TGTGCCATCTCCCCGCGAGGGGACGAGCAGTACTTC
14	-	TRBV11-2	TRBJ1-1	-	CASSFVLRGTEAFF	TGTGCCAGCAGCTTCGTATTGAGGGGTACTGAAGCTTTCTTT
13	once	TRBV11-2	TRBJ2-2	-	CASSLVPSGELFF	TGTGCCAGCAGCTTAGTCCCCTCCGGGGAGCTGTTTTTT
13	-	TRBV7-9	TRBJ1-1	-	CASSLQMDTEAFF	TGTGCCAGCAGCCTCCAAATGGACACTGAAGCTTTCTTT
16	-	TRBV4-1	TRBJ2-7	-	CASSQRAVTDSYEQYF	TGCGCCAGCAGCCAAAGGGCCGTGACAGACTCCTACGAGCAGTACTTC
14	-	TRBV27	TRBJ1-1	-	CASSLRGAVTEAFF	TGTGCCAGCAGTTTAAGAGGGGCAGTGACTGAAGCTTTCTTT
14	-	TRBV28	TRBJ1-1	TRBD1	CASSLGTGRGEAFF	TGTGCCAGCAGCCTTGGGACAGGGAGAGGTGAAGCTTTCTTT
13	-	TRBV5-6	TRBJ1-2	-	CASSLGRMYGYTF	TGTGCCAGCAGCTTGGGTCGGATGTATGGCTACACCTTC
14	-	TRBV5-4	TRBJ2-1	TRBD2	CASSAWGGGNEQFF	TGTGCCAGCAGCGCCTGGGGGGGAGGCAATGAGCAGTTCTTC
14	-	TRBV5-6	TRBJ2-3	-	CASNYLLSTDTQYF	TGTGCCAGCAACTATTTACTTAGCACAGATACGCAGTATTTT
14	-	TRBV11-2	TRBJ2-7	-	CASSMTGQSYEQYF	TGTGCCAGCAGCATGACGGGACAATCCTACGAGCAGTACTTC
15	-	TRBV12-5	TRBJ2-1	TRBD2	CASGLRTSGTNEQFF	TGTGCTAGTGGTTTACGGACTAGCGGGACTAATGAGCAGTTCTTC
11	-	TRBV6-5	TRBJ2-7	-	CASSERGEQYF	TGTGCCAGCAGTGAGAGGGGAGAGCAGTACTTC
13	-	TRBV5-1	TRBJ2-5	-	CASRSSVQETQYF	TGCGCCAGCAGGTCTAGCGTACAAGAGACCCAGTACTTC
14	-	TRBV6-6	TRBJ2-5	TRBD1	CASRRDRGGETQYF	TGTGCCAGCAGGCGGGACAGGGGTGGAGAGACCCAGTACTTC
13	few	TRBV4-1	TRBJ1-1	-	CASSLGEFTEAFF	TGCGCCAGCAGCCTCGGGGAGTTCACTGAAGCTTTCTTT
17	-	TRBV4-3	TRBJ2-7	-	CASSQDLSRDPPYEQYF	TGCGCCAGCAGCCAAGACCTTTCGCGGGACCCCCCATACGAGCAGTACTTC
15	-	TRBV14	TRBJ1-2	-	CASSQGSGPNYGYTF	TGTGCCAGCAGCCAAGGGTCAGGACCCAACTATGGCTACACCTTC
14	-	TRBV7-2	TRBJ1-2	TRBD1	CASSPGQSLYGYTF	TGTGCCAGCAGCCCGGGACAGTCCCTCTATGGCTACACCTTC
14	-	TRBV6-1	TRBJ2-7	TRBD1	CASSDRGLSYEQYF	TGTGCCAGCAGTGACAGGGGGCTTTCCTACGAGCAGTACTTC
15	-	TRBV5-4	TRBJ2-5	TRBD2	CASSATSGRTQTQYF	TGTGCCAGCAGCGCGACTAGCGGGAGAACTCAGACCCAGTACTTC
16	-	TRBV6-5	TRBJ1-2	TRBD1	CASSYDRRGTGAGYTF	TGTGCCAGCAGTTACGATCGCCGGGGGACAGGGGCCGGCTACACCTTC
12	few	TRBV7-8	TRBJ2-7	-	CASSFSDSLKYF	TGTGCCAGCAGCTTCTCGGACAGTTTGAAGTACTTC
12	-	TRBV29-1	TRBJ2-7	-	CSVGVGSYEQYF	TGCAGCGTTGGTGTAGGCTCCTACGAGCAGTACTTC
15	once	TRBV15	TRBJ1-1	-	CATSASITTNTEAFF	TGTGCCACCAGCGCGAGTATCACTACGAACACTGAAGCTTTCTTT
17	once	TRBV9	TRBJ2-5	TRBD2	CASSVGPSGGEEETQYF	TGTGCCAGCAGCGTAGGCCCTAGCGGGGGGGAGGAGGAGACCCAGTACTTC
15	-	TRBV5-1	TRBJ1-4	TRBD1	CASSLGDSQGEKLFF	TGCGCCAGCAGCTTGGGGGACAGTCAGGGTGAAAAACTGTTTTTT
14	few	TRBV11-2	TRBJ2-3	-	CASSLEWGTDTQYF	TGTGCCAGCAGCTTAGAGTGGGGCACAGATACGCAGTATTTT
14	-	TRBV6-5	TRBJ2-7	-	CASSYGGMTYEQYF	TGTGCCAGCAGTTACGGGGGAATGACCTACGAGCAGTACTTC
14	-	TRBV18	TRBJ2-3	-	CASSRESRTDTQYF	TGTGCCAGCTCACGAGAGAGTCGCACAGATACGCAGTATTTT